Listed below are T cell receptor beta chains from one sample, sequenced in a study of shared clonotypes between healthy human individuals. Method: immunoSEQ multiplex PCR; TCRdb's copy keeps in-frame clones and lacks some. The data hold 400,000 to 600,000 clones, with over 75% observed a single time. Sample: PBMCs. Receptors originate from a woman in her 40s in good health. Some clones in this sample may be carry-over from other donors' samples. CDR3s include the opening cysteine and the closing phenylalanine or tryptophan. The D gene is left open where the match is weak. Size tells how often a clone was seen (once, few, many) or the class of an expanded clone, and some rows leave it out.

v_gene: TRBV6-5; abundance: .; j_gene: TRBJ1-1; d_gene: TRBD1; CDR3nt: TGTGCCAGCAGTTACGTCGGGACAGGGATGACTGAAGCTTTCTTT; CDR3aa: CASSYVGTGMTEAFF
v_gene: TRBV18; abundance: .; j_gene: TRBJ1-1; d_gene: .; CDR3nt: TGTGCCAGCTCACCCGGAGGGGGTAGAACAGTCTCTGAAGCTTTCTTT; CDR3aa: CASSPGGGRTVSEAFF
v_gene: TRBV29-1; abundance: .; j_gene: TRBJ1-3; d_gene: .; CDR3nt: TGCAGCGTTGAACAGTCTGGAAACACCATATATTTT; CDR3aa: CSVEQSGNTIYF
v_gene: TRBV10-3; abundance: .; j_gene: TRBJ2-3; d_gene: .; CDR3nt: TGTGCCATCAGACCCCTAGCAGGGGACACAGATACGCAGTATTTT; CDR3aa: CAIRPLAGDTDTQYF
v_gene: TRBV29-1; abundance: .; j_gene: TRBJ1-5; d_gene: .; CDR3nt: TGCAGCGCCGGTGGGGGCAGGAGTTACAGCAATCAGCCCCAGCATTTT; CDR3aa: CSAGGGRSYSNQPQHF
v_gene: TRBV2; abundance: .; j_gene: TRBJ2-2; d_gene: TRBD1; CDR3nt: TGTGCCAGCACAGGGGACAGCTACACCGGGGAGCTGTTTTTT; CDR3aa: CASTGDSYTGELFF
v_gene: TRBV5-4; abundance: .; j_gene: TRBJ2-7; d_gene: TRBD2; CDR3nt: TGTGCCAGCAGCTTTGCTAGCGGAACCTACGAGCAGTACTTC; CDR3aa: CASSFASGTYEQYF
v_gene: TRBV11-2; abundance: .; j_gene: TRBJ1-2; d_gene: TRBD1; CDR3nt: TGTGCCAGCAGCCTGAGGGGGCTTGCCTATGGCTACACCTTC; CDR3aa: CASSLRGLAYGYTF
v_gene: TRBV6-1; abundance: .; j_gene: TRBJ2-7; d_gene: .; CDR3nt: TGTGCCAGCAGTCGAGGGAACTACGAGCAGTACTTC; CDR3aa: CASSRGNYEQYF
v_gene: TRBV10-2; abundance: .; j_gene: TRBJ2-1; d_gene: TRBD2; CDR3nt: TGCGCCAGCAGTGAACCAGCGGGAGGATTGGATGAGCAGTTCTTC; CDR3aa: CASSEPAGGLDEQFF
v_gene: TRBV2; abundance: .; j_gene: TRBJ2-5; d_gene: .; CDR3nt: TGTGCCAGCAGTGAGGCCCTGGGGGCAGTTCAAGAGACCCAGTACTTC; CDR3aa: CASSEALGAVQETQYF
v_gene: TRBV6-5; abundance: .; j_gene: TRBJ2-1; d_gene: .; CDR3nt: TGTGCCAGCAGTTGGGGCGGAGACTACAATGAGCAGTTCTTC; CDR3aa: CASSWGGDYNEQFF
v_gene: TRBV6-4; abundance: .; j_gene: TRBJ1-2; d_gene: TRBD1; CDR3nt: TGTGCCAGCAGTGACGGACAGGGCAACTATGGCTACACCTTC; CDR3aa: CASSDGQGNYGYTF
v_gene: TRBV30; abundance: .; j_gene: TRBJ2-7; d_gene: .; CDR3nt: TGTGCCTGGAGTCTGATCGCCTACGAGCAGTACTTC; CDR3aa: CAWSLIAYEQYF
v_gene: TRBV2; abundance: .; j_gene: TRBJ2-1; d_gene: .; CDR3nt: TGTGCCAGCAGTGACCAAGCGAGCTCCTACAATGAGCAGTTCTTC; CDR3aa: CASSDQASSYNEQFF
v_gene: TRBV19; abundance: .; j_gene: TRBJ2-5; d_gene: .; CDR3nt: TGTGCCAGTAGAACAGGAGGCGGGACCCAAGAGACCCAGTACTTC; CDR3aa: CASRTGGGTQETQYF
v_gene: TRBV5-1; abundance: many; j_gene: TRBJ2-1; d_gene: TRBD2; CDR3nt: TGCGCCAGCAGCAACCGTGGGATAGCGGGGAGGAATGAGCAGTTCTTC; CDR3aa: CASSNRGIAGRNEQFF
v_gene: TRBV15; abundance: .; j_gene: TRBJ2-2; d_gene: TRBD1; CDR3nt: TGTGCCACCAGCAGAGGGGGACAGGGGGCAGGCGGGGAGCTGTTTTTT; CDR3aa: CATSRGGQGAGGELFF
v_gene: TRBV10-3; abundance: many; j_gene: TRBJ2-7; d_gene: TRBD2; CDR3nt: TGTGCCATCAGTGGGGGGGGAGTTGCTAGCGGGAGGGACAAGGTGGGCTACGAGCAGTACTTC; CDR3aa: CAISGGGVASGRDKVGYEQYF
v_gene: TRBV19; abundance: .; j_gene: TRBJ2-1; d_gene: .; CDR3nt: TGTGCCAGTAGTATTTTGGGGGGATCAGGCTCCTACAATGAGCAGTTCTTC; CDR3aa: CASSILGGSGSYNEQFF
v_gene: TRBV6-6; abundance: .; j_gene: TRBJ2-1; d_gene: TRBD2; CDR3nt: TGTGCCAGCAGAACCGGGACTAGCGCATACAATGAGCAGTTCTTC; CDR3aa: CASRTGTSAYNEQFF
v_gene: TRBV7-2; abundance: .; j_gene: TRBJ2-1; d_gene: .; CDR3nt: TGTGCCAGCAGCTTAGAGGGGGGAGGGGAGCAGTTCTTC; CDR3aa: CASSLEGGGEQFF
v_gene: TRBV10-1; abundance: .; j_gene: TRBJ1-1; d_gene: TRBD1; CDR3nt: TGCGCCAGCAGTGAACAGGGGACCACTGAAGCTTTCTTT; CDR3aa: CASSEQGTTEAFF
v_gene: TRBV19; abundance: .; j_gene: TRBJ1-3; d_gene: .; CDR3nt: TGTGCCAGTACCCCAAGGGGGATTCCTGGAAACACCATATATTTT; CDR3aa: CASTPRGIPGNTIYF
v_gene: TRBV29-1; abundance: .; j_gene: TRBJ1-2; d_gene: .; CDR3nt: TGCAGCGTTAACAGGGATGTTGGCTACACCTTC; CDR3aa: CSVNRDVGYTF
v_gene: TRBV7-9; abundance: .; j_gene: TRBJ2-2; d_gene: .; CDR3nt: TGTGCCAGCAGCCAGACAGGTGTGAACACCGGGGAGCTGTTTTTT; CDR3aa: CASSQTGVNTGELFF
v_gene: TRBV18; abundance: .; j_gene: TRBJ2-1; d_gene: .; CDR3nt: TGTGCCAGCTCACACAGGGAGAATGAGCAGTTCTTC; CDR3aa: CASSHRENEQFF
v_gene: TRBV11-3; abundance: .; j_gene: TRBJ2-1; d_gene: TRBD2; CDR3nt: TGTGCCAGCAGCTACCCACCGGGACTAGCGGGAAGTGAGCAGTTCTTC; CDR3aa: CASSYPPGLAGSEQFF
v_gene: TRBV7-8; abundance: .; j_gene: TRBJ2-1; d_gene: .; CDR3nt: TGTGCCAGCAGCAACCGACCCAGCTCCTACAATGAGCAGTTCTTC; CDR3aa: CASSNRPSSYNEQFF
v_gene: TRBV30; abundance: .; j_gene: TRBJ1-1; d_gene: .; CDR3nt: TGTGCCTGGAGTGTAAGGGCGAACACTGAAGCTTTCTTT; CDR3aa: CAWSVRANTEAFF
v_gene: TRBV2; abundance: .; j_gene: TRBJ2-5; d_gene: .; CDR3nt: TGTGCCAGCCGGGACTTCCAAGAGACCCAGTACTTC; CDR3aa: CASRDFQETQYF
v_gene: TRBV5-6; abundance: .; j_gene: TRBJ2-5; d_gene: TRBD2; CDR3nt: TGTGCCAGCAGCTGGGGATTAGCGGGGCTCCAAGAGACCCAGTACTTC; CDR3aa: CASSWGLAGLQETQYF
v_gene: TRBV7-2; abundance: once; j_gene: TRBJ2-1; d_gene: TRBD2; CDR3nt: TGTGCCAGCAGCCAGCAGCTAGCGGGAGTACAGGAGCAGTTCTTC; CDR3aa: CASSQQLAGVQEQFF
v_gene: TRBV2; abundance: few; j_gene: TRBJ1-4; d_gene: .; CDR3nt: TGTGCCAGCATCCTCGGAACACGTAATGAAAAACTGTTTTTT; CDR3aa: CASILGTRNEKLFF
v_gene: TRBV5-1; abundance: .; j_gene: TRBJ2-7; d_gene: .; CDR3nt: TGCGCCAGCAGCTCGACGCGGACCTCCTACGAGCAGTACTTC; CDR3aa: CASSSTRTSYEQYF
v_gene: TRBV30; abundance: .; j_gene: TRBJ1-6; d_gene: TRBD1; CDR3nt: TGTGCCTGGCACAGGGGAAGGGACTCACCCCTCCACTTT; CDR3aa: CAWHRGRDSPLHF
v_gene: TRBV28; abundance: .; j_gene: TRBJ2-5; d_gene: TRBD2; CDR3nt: TGTGCCAGCAGTTCTTCCCTAGCGGGAGTTTGGGAGACCCAGTACTTC; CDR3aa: CASSSSLAGVWETQYF
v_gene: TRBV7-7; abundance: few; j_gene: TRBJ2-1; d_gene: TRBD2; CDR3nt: TGTGCTAGCAGTTCTAGACTAGCGGGAGGGATCAATGAGCAGTTCTTC; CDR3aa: CASSSRLAGGINEQFF
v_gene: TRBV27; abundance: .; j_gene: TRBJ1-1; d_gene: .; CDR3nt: TGTGCCAGCAGTTTATCGACCTCCCCGGACACTGAAGCTTTCTTT; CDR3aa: CASSLSTSPDTEAFF
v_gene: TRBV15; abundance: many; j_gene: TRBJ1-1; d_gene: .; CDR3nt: TGTGCCACCAGCCGGGGGTACACTGAAGCTTTCTTT; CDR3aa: CATSRGYTEAFF
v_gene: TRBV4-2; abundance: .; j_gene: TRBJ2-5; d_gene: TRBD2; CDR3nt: TGTGCCAGCAGCCAAGAGACTAGCGGGATGGAGACCCAGTACTTC; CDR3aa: CASSQETSGMETQYF
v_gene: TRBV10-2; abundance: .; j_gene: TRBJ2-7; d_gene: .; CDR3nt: TGCGCCAGCAGTGAGATGAGGGAAAGACTCCACGAGCAGTACTTC; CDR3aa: CASSEMRERLHEQYF
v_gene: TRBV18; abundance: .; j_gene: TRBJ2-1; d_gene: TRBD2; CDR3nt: TGTGCCAGCTCACCGTTCGCAGCGGGAGTGGGGAATGAGCAGTTCTTC; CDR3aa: CASSPFAAGVGNEQFF
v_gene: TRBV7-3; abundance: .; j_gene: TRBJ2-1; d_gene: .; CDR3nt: TGTGCCAGCAGCTTGGCGGGACCAGGATATGAGCAGTTCTTC; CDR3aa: CASSLAGPGYEQFF
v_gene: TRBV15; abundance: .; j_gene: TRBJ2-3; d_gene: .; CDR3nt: TGTGCCACCAGCAGAGACGGCACAGATACGCAGTATTTT; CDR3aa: CATSRDGTDTQYF
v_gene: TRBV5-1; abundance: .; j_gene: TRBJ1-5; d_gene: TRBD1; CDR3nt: TGCGCCAGCAGCATAGACAGGGAACGTCAGCCCCAGCATTTT; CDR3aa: CASSIDRERQPQHF
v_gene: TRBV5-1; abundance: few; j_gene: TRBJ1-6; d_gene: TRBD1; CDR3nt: TGCGCCAGCAGCCGCCGGGACAGACCCCTCCACTTT; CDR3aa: CASSRRDRPLHF
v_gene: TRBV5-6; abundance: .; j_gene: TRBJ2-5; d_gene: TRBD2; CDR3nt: TGTGCCAGCAGCTTAGCGGGAAGCCAGCAAGAGACCCAGTACTTC; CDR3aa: CASSLAGSQQETQYF
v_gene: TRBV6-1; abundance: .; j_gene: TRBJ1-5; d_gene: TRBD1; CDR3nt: TGTGCCAGCAGTGACAGGGGGGGTGGGCGGCCCCAGCATTTT; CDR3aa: CASSDRGGGRPQHF
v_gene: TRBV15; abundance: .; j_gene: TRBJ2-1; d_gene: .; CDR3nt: TGTGCCACCAGCAGAGATGTGGGGGCTTCGGAGCAGTTCTTC; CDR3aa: CATSRDVGASEQFF
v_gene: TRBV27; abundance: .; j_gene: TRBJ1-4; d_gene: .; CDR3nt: TGTGCCAGCAGTTTCAGGGCGAGTGAAAAACTGTTTTTT; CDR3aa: CASSFRASEKLFF
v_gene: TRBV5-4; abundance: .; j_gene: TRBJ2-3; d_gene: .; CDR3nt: TGTGCCAGCAGCTTGGGCGGGAAGACAACCACAGATACGCAGTATTTT; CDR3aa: CASSLGGKTTTDTQYF
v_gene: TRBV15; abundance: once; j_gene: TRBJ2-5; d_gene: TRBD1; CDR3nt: TGTGCCACCAGCAGAGCGACAGGGGAGACCCAGTACTTC; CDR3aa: CATSRATGETQYF
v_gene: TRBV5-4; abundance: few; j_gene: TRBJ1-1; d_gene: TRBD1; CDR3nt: TGTGCCAGCAGTCGCGGACAGGACATGAACACTGAAGCTTTCTTT; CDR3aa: CASSRGQDMNTEAFF
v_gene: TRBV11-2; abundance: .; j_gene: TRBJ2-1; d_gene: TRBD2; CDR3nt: TGTGCCAGCAGAAGGTGGACTAGCGGGAGGGCGGGGGTCAATGAGCAGTTCTTC; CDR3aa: CASRRWTSGRAGVNEQFF
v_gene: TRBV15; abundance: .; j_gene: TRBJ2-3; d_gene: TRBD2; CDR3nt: TGTGCCACCAGCAGAGGGAGGGGAGGGGCAGATACGCAGTATTTT; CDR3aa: CATSRGRGGADTQYF
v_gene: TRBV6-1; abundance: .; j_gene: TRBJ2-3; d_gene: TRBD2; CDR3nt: TGTGCCAGCAGTTTTAGCGGGACTGCAGATACGCAGTATTTT; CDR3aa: CASSFSGTADTQYF
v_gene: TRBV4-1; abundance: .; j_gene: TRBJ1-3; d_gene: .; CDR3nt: TGCGCCAGCAGCCAAGACGGAGACCGTGGAAACACCATATATTTT; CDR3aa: CASSQDGDRGNTIYF
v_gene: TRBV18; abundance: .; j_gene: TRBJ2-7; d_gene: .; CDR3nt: TGTGCCAGCTCACCCCCTGCAGAGAACTACGAGCAGTACTTC; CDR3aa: CASSPPAENYEQYF